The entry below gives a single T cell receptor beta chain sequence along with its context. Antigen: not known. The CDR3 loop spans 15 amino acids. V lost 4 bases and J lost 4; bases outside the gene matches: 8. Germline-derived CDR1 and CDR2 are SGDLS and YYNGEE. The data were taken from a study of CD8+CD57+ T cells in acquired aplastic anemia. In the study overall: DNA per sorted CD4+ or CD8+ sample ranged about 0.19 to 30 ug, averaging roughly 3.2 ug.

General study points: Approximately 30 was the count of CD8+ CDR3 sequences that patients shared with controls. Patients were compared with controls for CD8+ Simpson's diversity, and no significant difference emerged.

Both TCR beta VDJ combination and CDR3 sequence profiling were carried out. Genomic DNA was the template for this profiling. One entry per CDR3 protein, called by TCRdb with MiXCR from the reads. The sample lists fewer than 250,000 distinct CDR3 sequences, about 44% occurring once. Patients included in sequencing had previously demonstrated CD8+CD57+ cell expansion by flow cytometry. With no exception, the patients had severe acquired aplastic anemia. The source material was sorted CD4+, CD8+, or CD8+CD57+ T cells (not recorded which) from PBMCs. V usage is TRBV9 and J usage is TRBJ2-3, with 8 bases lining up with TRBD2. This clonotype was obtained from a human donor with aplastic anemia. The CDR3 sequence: CASSMSGGNADTQYF. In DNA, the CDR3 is TGTGCCAGCAGCATGAGCGGGGGTAACGCAGATACGCAGTATTTT.